The 27 T cell receptor beta chains reported below all come from one sample, sequenced in a study of shared clonotypes between healthy human individuals. TCRdb's copy holds only in-frame clones and misses some; the assay was immunoSEQ multiplex PCR. The table shows over a million clones, with roughly 80% occurring only once. The sample taken for sequencing was memory CD4+ T cells sorted from blood. Noted subset: CD45RA-negative fraction. Source of these receptors: a man younger than 35 in good health.

The V and J genes are TRBV11-3 and TRBJ2-3; possibly TRBD1 or TRBD2 for D (7 bases each). V was pared by 5 bases and J by 1 base, with 22 bases between. CDR3 length: 18 residues. CDR1 SGHNT and CDR2 YENEEA come from the germline V gene. CDR3 residues: CASSADRVQGGGTDTQYF. The CDR3 DNA follows: TGTGCCAGCAGCGCCGACAGGGTGCAGGGAGGGGGCACAGATACGCAGTATTTT.

The chain joins TRBV5-6 to TRBJ2-3, with TRBD2 as a possible D gene (6 bases). The CDR3 is made up of 14 amino acids. CDR1 is SGHDT and CDR2 is YYEEEE in the germline V gene. V was trimmed by 4 bases and J by 8 bases, leaving 17 bases between them. The CDR3 loop reads CASSGGTGHGTQYF. The CDR3 DNA reads as TGTGCCAGCAGCGGCGGGACCGGGCATGGTACGCAGTATTTT.

To note about this clone: The sample holds other DNA sequences that translate to the same CDR3. The chain couples TRBV7-3 to TRBJ2-5; tentative D call: TRBD1 (5 bases). The germline V gene encodes CDR1 SGHTA and CDR2 FQGTGA. The CDR3 contains 13 residues. V was clipped by 5 bases and J by 1 base, with 8 bases between them. CDR3 loop: CASSRGSQETQYF. CDR3 bases: TGTGCCAGCAGCAGGGGCAGCCAAGAGACCCAGTACTTC. The complete variable domain, with remaining parts taken from reference TRBV7-3 and TRBJ2-5, reads GAGVSQTPSNKVTEKGKYVELRCDPISGHTALYWYRQSLGQGPEFLIYFQGTGAADDSGLPNDRFFAVRPEGSVSTLKIQRTERGDSAVYLCASSRGSQETQYFGPGTRLLVL.

This chain connects TRBV4-1 to TRBJ2-4, with D maybe TRBD2 (6 bases). The CDR3 length is 13 residues. Germline V gene lookup returns CDR1 MGHRA and CDR2 YSYEKL. V lost 2 bases and J lost 11, with 13 bases in between. CDR3 bases: TGCGCCAGCAGCCAAACGGGGGAAACTTTTCAGTACTTC. Protein sequence: CASSQTGETFQYF.

The gene calls are TRBV14 and TRBJ2-1; 11 nucleotides match TRBD2. The CDR3 is 16 residues long. Germline CDR1 SGHDN, CDR2 FVKESK. Germline trimming cut 4 bases from V and 8 bases from J; bases unmatched to any gene: 10. CDR3 coding DNA: TGTGCCAGCAGCCGAATAACTAGCGGGAGTAAAGATGAGCAGTTCTTC. It is translated as CASSRITSGSKDEQFF.

The V call is TRBV2, the J call TRBJ2-5, with 13 nucleotides matching TRBD2. The CDR3 length is 17 residues. Germline-derived CDR1 and CDR2 are SNHLY and FYNNEI. With 4 bases clipped from V and 1 base from J, the junction kept 6 bases outside the gene matches. CDR3 DNA sequence: TGTGCCAGCAGTGGGACTAGCGGGGGCACCCGCCAAGAGACCCAGTACTTC. This translates into CASSGTSGGTRQETQYF.

In the case of this clone: One end of the junction fails to match germline, which may point to a read error. The V gene is TRBV29-1, the J gene TRBJ1-2, with a possible D match to TRBD1 (5 bases). Germline CDR1 is SQVTM and CDR2 is ANQGSEA. The length of the CDR3 is 13 residues. CDR3 protein: CSARGQTNYGYAF. In DNA, the CDR3 is TGCAGCGCCCGGGGCCAAACTAACTATGGCTACGCCTTC.

V and J are TRBV5-1 and TRBJ1-2; D is possibly TRBD1 (6 bases). Germline values: CDR1 SGHRS, CDR2 YFSETQ. The ends were cut back, 0 bases at V and 0 bases at J, with 15 bases in the middle. This CDR3 has 17 residues. The CDR3 spells CASSLGGIQGANYGYTF. CDR3 nucleotide sequence: TGCGCCAGCAGCTTGGGAGGTATACAGGGAGCTAACTATGGCTACACCTTC.

This chain uses TRBV7-3 with TRBJ1-5; D unclear. Germline CDR1 is SGHTA and CDR2 is FQGTGA. The CDR3 contains 15 residues. Trimming took off 3 bases at V and 0 bases at J, with 9 bases between the two ends. For the CDR3, the DNA is TGTGCCAGCAGCTTTTCGACATCTAGCAATCAGCCCCAGCATTTT. It translates to CASSFSTSSNQPQHF.

The V gene is TRBV11-2, the J gene TRBJ2-5, with TRBD2 identical over 9 bases. V lost 5 bases to trimming and J lost 5 bases; unmatched junction nucleotides: 9. Per the germline V gene, CDR1 is SGHAT and CDR2 is FQNNGV. This CDR3 is built from 15 residues. CDR3: CASSAWTSDGETQYF. The CDR3, as DNA: TGTGCCAGCAGCGCTTGGACTAGCGATGGGGAGACCCAGTACTTC.

The rearrangement uses TRBV30 and TRBJ1-6; D possibly corresponds to TRBD1 (5 bases). Germline lookup yields CDR1 GTSNPN and CDR2 SVGIG (reference sequence). This CDR3 comprises 16 residues. Between the trimmed V and J ends, which lost 4 bases and 6 bases, there was a span of 19 bases. In nucleotides, the CDR3 is TGTGCCTGGATCCCCGCGGGGGTCGGCGGTAATTCACCCCTCCACTTT. Translation: CAWIPAGVGGNSPLHF.

This clone showed up just a few times. This chain uses TRBV5-1 with TRBJ1-1; D not resolved. The CDR3 is made up of 16 amino acids. The germline V gene has CDR1 SGHRS and CDR2 YFSETQ. Trimming pared 0 bases from V and 7 bases from J, leaving 19 bases between. CDR3 sequence: CASSLGKTSRGDEAFF. Here the CDR3 DNA reads TGCGCCAGCAGCTTGGGTAAGACAAGCCGCGGTGATGAAGCTTTCTTT.

V usage is TRBV7-2 and J usage is TRBJ2-1, with 7 bases identical to TRBD2. Looked up from germline, CDR1 is SGHTA and CDR2 is FQGNSA. V shed 4 bases and J 10 bases; nucleotides not matched to a gene: 10. The CDR3 spans 14 residues. CDR3 coding DNA: TGTGCCAGCAGCTACGAGTCGGGGAGGGAGGAGCAGTTCTTC. It yields the protein CASSYESGREEQFF.

The rearrangement links TRBV11-2 to TRBJ1-1; weak D call: TRBD1 (6 bases). Per germline, CDR1 SGHAT and CDR2 FQNNGV. Trimming left V 0 bases short and J 5 bases short, with 16 bases between. This CDR3 is built from 16 residues. CDR3 loop: CASSLDSGGRRTEAFF. CDR3 coding DNA: TGTGCCAGCAGCTTAGATAGCGGGGGGCGAAGGACTGAAGCTTTCTTT.

The gene calls are TRBV4-1 and TRBJ1-2; D is unresolved. In germline, CDR1 is MGHRA, CDR2 YSYEKL. Trimming shortened V by 0 bases and J by 4 bases, and 15 bases separated the two germline ends. The CDR3 loop spans 16 amino acids. CDR3 in DNA: TGCGCCAGCAGCCAAGATTGGTCTACGCCCCGCTATGGCTACACCTTC. This translates into CASSQDWSTPRYGYTF.

The chain carries TRBV5-4 and TRBJ2-1; the match to TRBD2 covers 13 bases. CDR1 is SGHNT and CDR2 is YYREEE in the germline V gene (reference sequence). V lost 3 bases and J lost 9; bases outside the gene matches: 6. This CDR3 is built from 15 residues. Here the CDR3 reads CASSYPGLAGFEQFF. The CDR3, as DNA: TGTGCCAGCAGCTATCCGGGACTAGCGGGATTTGAGCAGTTCTTC.

The V call is TRBV7-6, the J call TRBJ2-7; 7 nucleotides match TRBD2. There are 15 residues in the CDR3. Germline V gene data show CDR1 as SGHVS and CDR2 as FNYEAQ. V lost 2 bases, J lost 3 bases, and 7 bases stayed unmatched. CDR3 DNA: TGTGCCAGCAGCTTATCGGACGGGGGGATCTACGAGCAGTACTTC. This sequence encodes CASSLSDGGIYEQYF.

The V call is TRBV6-4, the J call TRBJ2-3; D may be TRBD1 or TRBD2 (5 bases each). Trimming took off 4 bases at V and 1 base at J, with 9 bases between the two ends. Germline values: CDR1 MRHNA, CDR2 SNTAGT. The CDR3 covers 14 residues. The CDR3: CASSALGGTDTQYF. The CDR3 coding sequence is TGTGCCAGCAGTGCGTTGGGGGGCACAGATACGCAGTATTTT.

In the case of this clone: A much larger clonotype is one base distant, so this may be a read error. Within the sample, other DNA sequences also encode this same CDR3. This chain joins TRBV11-2 and TRBJ2-7; D gene ambiguous. Germline V CDR1 and CDR2: SGHAT, FQNNGV. The CDR3 has 11 residues. The V end was cut by 4 bases, the J end by 2 bases, with 3 bases between. CDR3 loop: CASSSAYEQYF. The CDR3 bases are TGTGCCAGCAGCTCCGCCTACGAGCAGTACTTC. Based on the CDR3 plus reference TRBV11-2 and TRBJ2-7, the full variable domain is EAGVAQSPRYKIIEKRQSVAFWCNPISGHATLYWYQQILGQGPKLLIQFQNNGVVDDSQLPKDRFSAERLKGVDSTLKIQPAKLEDSAVYLCASSSAYEQYFGPGTRLTVT.

The chain has TRBV2 and TRBJ2-7; D is tentatively TRBD1 or TRBD2 (5 bases each). The V gene's germline CDR1 is SNHLY and CDR2 FYNNEI. The V gene lost 5 bases and the J gene lost 3 bases, with 11 bases spanning the gap. This CDR3 is 13 amino acids long. CDR3 residues: CASSSGTHYEQYF. The CDR3 nucleotides read TGTGCCAGCAGTTCCGGGACCCACTACGAGCAGTACTTC.

The chain has TRBV10-3 and TRBJ1-1; D may be TRBD1 (6 bases). The CDR3 length is 14 residues. Trimming left V 5 bases short and J 5 bases short, with 15 bases between. Germline CDR1 reads ENHRY; CDR2 reads SYGVKD. The CDR3 nucleotides read TGTGCCATCAGTTTCAAAGGGGGTGGAACTGAAGCTTTCTTT. Amino acids: CAISFKGGGTEAFF.

The chain carries TRBV28 and TRBJ2-7; D may be TRBD1 (5 bases). The CDR3 has 14 residues. In germline, CDR1 is MDHEN, CDR2 SYDVKM. Trimming pared 3 bases from V and 5 bases from J, leaving 14 bases between. CDR3 sequence reads: CASSFGQGVHEQYF. CDR3 sequence (DNA): TGTGCCAGCAGTTTCGGGCAGGGCGTCCACGAGCAGTACTTC.

In the case of this clone: Distinct nucleotide sequences in the sample also encode this CDR3. The CDR3 bases are TGTGCCAGCAGCTTGGCGGGGAACACCGGGGAGCTGTTTTTT. Translation gives CASSLAGNTGELFF. The rearrangement uses TRBV5-4 and TRBJ2-2; unclear D gene. The CDR3 spans 14 residues. The germline gives CDR1 SGHNT, CDR2 YYREEE (reference sequence). V was shortened by 0 bases and J by 1 base, with 4 bases between the two germline ends. The full variable domain, rest sourced from reference TRBV5-4 and TRBJ2-2, is ETGVTQSPTHLIKTRGQQVTLRCSSQSGHNTVSWYQQALGQGPQFIFQYYREEENGRGNFPPRFSGLQFPNYSSELNVNALELDDSALYLCASSLAGNTGELFFGEGSRLTVL.

The V gene is TRBV7-9, the J gene TRBJ2-7; 12 bases line up with TRBD1. The CDR3 runs 15 residues. V shed 4 bases, J shed 7 bases, and the junction held 8 bases outside the gene matches. Germline values: CDR1 SEHNR, CDR2 FQNEAQ (reference sequence). The CDR3 bases are TGTGCCAGCAGCTCTTGGGGACAGGGGGCGCGAGAGCAGTACTTC. Amino acid sequence: CASSSWGQGAREQYF. Looking up the rest from reference TRBV7-9 and TRBJ2-7 gives the full variable domain: DTGVSQNPRHKITKRGQNVTFRCDPISEHNRLYWYRQTLGQGPEFLTYFQNEAQLEKSRLLSDRFSAERPKGSFSTLEIQRTEQGDSAMYLCASSSWGQGAREQYFGPGTRLTVT.

This CDR3 reads CASTALGYNYGYTF. The CDR3 DNA is TGTGCCAGCACAGCTTTGGGATATAACTATGGCTACACCTTC. This rearrangement joins TRBV5-4 to TRBJ1-2, with unresolved D. Germline V gene sequence: CDR1 SGHNT, CDR2 YYREEE (reference sequence). Trimming took 6 bases from V and 1 from J, leaving 13 bases between them. This CDR3 spans 14 amino acids.

The V and J genes are TRBV5-1 and TRBJ1-6; 9 nucleotides agree with TRBD1. The ends lost 4 bases at V and 8 bases at J; junction bases unmatched: 4. The germline CDR1 and CDR2 sequences are SGHRS and YFSETQ. The CDR3 has 14 residues. The CDR3 DNA reads TGCGCCAGCAGCAACCGGGACAGGGATTCACCCCTCCACTTT. Protein product: CASSNRDRDSPLHF. Based on the CDR3 plus reference TRBV5-1 and TRBJ1-6, the full variable domain is KAGVTQTPRYLIKTRGQQVTLSCSPISGHRSVSWYQQTPGQGLQFLFEYFSETQRNKGNFPGRFSGRQFSNSRSEMNVSTLELGDSALYLCASSNRDRDSPLHFGNGTRLTVT.

This clone was observed a handful of times. The chain employs TRBV28 and TRBJ1-1, with 9 nucleotides matching TRBD1. The CDR3 length is 15 residues. Per the germline V gene, CDR1 is MDHEN and CDR2 is SYDVKM. V shed 4 bases and J 5 bases; nucleotides not matched to a gene: 8. CDR3 region: CASSSRGTGPTEAFF. In nucleotides, the CDR3 is TGTGCCAGCAGTTCGAGGGGGACAGGGCCAACTGAAGCTTTCTTT.